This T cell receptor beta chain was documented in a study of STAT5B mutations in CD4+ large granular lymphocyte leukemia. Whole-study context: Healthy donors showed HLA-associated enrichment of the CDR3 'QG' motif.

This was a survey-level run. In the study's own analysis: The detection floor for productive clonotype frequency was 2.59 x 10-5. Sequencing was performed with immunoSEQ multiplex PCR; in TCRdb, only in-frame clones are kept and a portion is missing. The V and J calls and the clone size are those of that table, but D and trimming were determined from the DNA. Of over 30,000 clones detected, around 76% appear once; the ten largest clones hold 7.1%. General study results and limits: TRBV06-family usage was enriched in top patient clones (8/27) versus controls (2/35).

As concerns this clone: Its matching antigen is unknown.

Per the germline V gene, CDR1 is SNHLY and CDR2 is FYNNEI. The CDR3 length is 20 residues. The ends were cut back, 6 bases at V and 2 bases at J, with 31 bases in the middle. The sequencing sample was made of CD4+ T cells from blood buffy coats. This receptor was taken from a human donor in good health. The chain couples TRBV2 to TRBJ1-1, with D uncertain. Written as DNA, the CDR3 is TGTGCCAGCAGGCCCAGCCTCTCAAAAGCGGTAACCATTACAAACACTGAAGCTTTCTTT. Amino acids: CASRPSLSKAVTITNTEAFF.